The rows below give T cell receptor beta chains drawn from one sample of a study of cytomegalovirus exposure and HLA in healthy donors. Profiled with immunoSEQ multiplex PCR; TCRdb holds only in-frame clones, not every one. The sample records under 200,000 clones, around four fifths being singletons. Sequenced sample: PBMCs. Receptors were obtained from a woman between 18 and 29 years old in good health and CMV-seronegative. The CDR3 runs from the conserved cysteine through the conserved F or W. Fields, in order: V gene, J gene, clone size, D gene, CDR3 length, CDR3 DNA, CDR3 protein. The D gene is left open where the match is weak. Not every row has a clone size; where given, it reads once, few, many or a size class.

V gene: TRBV10-2
J gene: TRBJ2-1
clone size: NA
D gene: NA
CDR3 length: 16
CDR3 DNA: TGCGCCAGCAGTGGGGTTGGGGCTACGATATCTGCTGAGCAGTTCTTC
CDR3 protein: CASSGVGATISAEQFF

V gene: TRBV30
J gene: TRBJ2-7
clone size: NA
D gene: TRBD1
CDR3 length: 15
CDR3 DNA: TGTGCCTGGAGTAGACAGGGGGCGGGTGTATACGAGCAGTACTTC
CDR3 protein: CAWSRQGAGVYEQYF

V gene: TRBV30
J gene: TRBJ2-1
clone size: NA
D gene: TRBD2
CDR3 length: 16
CDR3 DNA: TGTGCCTGGAGCGACCTCTGGGGGACTAGAAGGACTGAGCAGTTCTTC
CDR3 protein: CAWSDLWGTRRTEQFF

V gene: TRBV5-1
J gene: TRBJ2-3
clone size: NA
D gene: NA
CDR3 length: 15
CDR3 DNA: TGCGCCAGCAGCTCACCGGGGTCGCGTTTGGATACGCAGTATTTT
CDR3 protein: CASSSPGSRLDTQYF

V gene: TRBV5-1
J gene: TRBJ2-1
clone size: NA
D gene: TRBD2
CDR3 length: 14
CDR3 DNA: TGCGCCAGCAGCCGGGGGGGGTTGGGGAATGAGCAGTTCTTC
CDR3 protein: CASSRGGLGNEQFF

V gene: TRBV5-6
J gene: TRBJ1-4
clone size: NA
D gene: TRBD1
CDR3 length: 15
CDR3 DNA: TGTGCCAGCAGCTTCATGGACAGGGGGAATGAAAAACTGTTTTTT
CDR3 protein: CASSFMDRGNEKLFF

V gene: TRBV27
J gene: TRBJ2-2
clone size: NA
D gene: NA
CDR3 length: 14
CDR3 DNA: TGTGCCAGCAGTTTCGGGATGAACACCGGGGAGCTGTTTTTT
CDR3 protein: CASSFGMNTGELFF

V gene: TRBV28
J gene: TRBJ2-1
clone size: NA
D gene: NA
CDR3 length: 15
CDR3 DNA: TGTGCCAGCAGTTCTGGAGGGAGCTCCTACAATGAGCAGTTCTTC
CDR3 protein: CASSSGGSSYNEQFF

V gene: TRBV7-3
J gene: TRBJ1-2
clone size: NA
D gene: NA
CDR3 length: 15
CDR3 DNA: TGTGCCAGCAGCCCAGATATGGTAATTGGGCATGGCTACACCTTC
CDR3 protein: CASSPDMVIGHGYTF

V gene: TRBV29-1
J gene: TRBJ1-2
clone size: NA
D gene: NA
CDR3 length: 14
CDR3 DNA: TGCAGCGCCTCGCCGACAGGACCGGGGTATGGCTACACCTTC
CDR3 protein: CSASPTGPGYGYTF

V gene: TRBV4-1
J gene: TRBJ2-3
clone size: NA
D gene: TRBD1
CDR3 length: 17
CDR3 DNA: TGCGCCAGCAGCAACCCCACCGGGACAGGGGGCACAGATACGCAGTATTTT
CDR3 protein: CASSNPTGTGGTDTQYF

V gene: TRBV27
J gene: TRBJ2-7
clone size: few
D gene: NA
CDR3 length: 13
CDR3 DNA: TGTGCCAGCAGTTTAGGCGGAGATTACGAGCAGTACTTC
CDR3 protein: CASSLGGDYEQYF

V gene: TRBV28
J gene: TRBJ1-4
clone size: few
D gene: NA
CDR3 length: 15
CDR3 DNA: TGTGCCAGCAGTTTTTGGAGGGTTCGTAATGAAAAACTGTTTTTT
CDR3 protein: CASSFWRVRNEKLFF

V gene: TRBV27
J gene: TRBJ1-5
clone size: NA
D gene: NA
CDR3 length: 15
CDR3 DNA: TGTGCCAGCAGTTCACTCCTGGGGCGCAATCAGCCCCAGCATTTT
CDR3 protein: CASSSLLGRNQPQHF

V gene: TRBV5-4
J gene: TRBJ1-2
clone size: NA
D gene: NA
CDR3 length: 15
CDR3 DNA: TGTGCCAGCAGCTTGGAACAGGACCTCTCCTATGGCTACACCTTC
CDR3 protein: CASSLEQDLSYGYTF

V gene: TRBV5-1
J gene: TRBJ2-1
clone size: NA
D gene: NA
CDR3 length: 14
CDR3 DNA: TGCGCCAGCAGCTTGGTTCCGGGGAACAATGAGCAGTTCTTC
CDR3 protein: CASSLVPGNNEQFF

V gene: TRBV5-1
J gene: TRBJ1-6
clone size: NA
D gene: NA
CDR3 length: 14
CDR3 DNA: TGCGCCAGCAGCTTGGACGGGGGGGGTTCACCCCTCCACTTT
CDR3 protein: CASSLDGGGSPLHF

V gene: TRBV11-2
J gene: TRBJ2-7
clone size: NA
D gene: NA
CDR3 length: 13
CDR3 DNA: TGTGCCAGCAGCTTGTGGACATCTTACGAGCAGTACTTC
CDR3 protein: CASSLWTSYEQYF

V gene: TRBV28
J gene: TRBJ1-5
clone size: NA
D gene: NA
CDR3 length: 16
CDR3 DNA: TGTGCCAGCAGTTCCGCCCATGGGGGGTGGCACCAGCCCCAGCATTTT
CDR3 protein: CASSSAHGGWHQPQHF

V gene: TRBV7-2
J gene: TRBJ2-5
clone size: NA
D gene: TRBD2
CDR3 length: 15
CDR3 DNA: TGTGCCAGCAGCTTCCAAGCGGGAGGGGGAGAGACCCAGTACTTC
CDR3 protein: CASSFQAGGGETQYF

V gene: TRBV28
J gene: TRBJ1-2
clone size: few
D gene: NA
CDR3 length: 12
CDR3 DNA: TGTGCCAGCAGTGCAGTCTACTATGGCTACACCTTC
CDR3 protein: CASSAVYYGYTF

V gene: TRBV6-1
J gene: TRBJ1-2
clone size: NA
D gene: NA
CDR3 length: 12
CDR3 DNA: TGTGCCAGCGACACAGCCGTCTATGGCTACACCTTC
CDR3 protein: CASDTAVYGYTF

V gene: TRBV7-9
J gene: TRBJ2-2
clone size: NA
D gene: TRBD2
CDR3 length: 17
CDR3 DNA: TGTGCCAGCAGCTTTAGAAGGCTAGCGGGGGATTCCGGGGAGCTGTTTTTT
CDR3 protein: CASSFRRLAGDSGELFF

V gene: TRBV15
J gene: TRBJ1-3
clone size: NA
D gene: NA
CDR3 length: 15
CDR3 DNA: TGTGCCACCAGCAGAGATTCCCTTCCTGGAAACACCATATATTTT
CDR3 protein: CATSRDSLPGNTIYF

V gene: TRBV28
J gene: TRBJ1-6
clone size: NA
D gene: TRBD1
CDR3 length: 15
CDR3 DNA: TGTGCCAGCAGCCCGCGGACAGGGAGATATTCACCCCTCCACTTT
CDR3 protein: CASSPRTGRYSPLHF

V gene: TRBV5-1
J gene: TRBJ1-1
clone size: once
D gene: NA
CDR3 length: 14
CDR3 DNA: TGCGCCAGCAGCTTGGAGGGAGGGGCGCGTGAAGCTTTCTTT
CDR3 protein: CASSLEGGAREAFF

V gene: TRBV7-9
J gene: TRBJ1-5
clone size: NA
D gene: TRBD1
CDR3 length: 18
CDR3 DNA: TGTGCCAGCAGCTTCGGTCTCCGGGCAGGGGGAGTAAATCAGCCCCAGCATTTT
CDR3 protein: CASSFGLRAGGVNQPQHF

V gene: TRBV5-5
J gene: TRBJ1-1
clone size: NA
D gene: NA
CDR3 length: 13
CDR3 DNA: TGTGCCAGCAGCTTGTACGGGGACTTGAATGCTTTCTTT
CDR3 protein: CASSLYGDLNAFF